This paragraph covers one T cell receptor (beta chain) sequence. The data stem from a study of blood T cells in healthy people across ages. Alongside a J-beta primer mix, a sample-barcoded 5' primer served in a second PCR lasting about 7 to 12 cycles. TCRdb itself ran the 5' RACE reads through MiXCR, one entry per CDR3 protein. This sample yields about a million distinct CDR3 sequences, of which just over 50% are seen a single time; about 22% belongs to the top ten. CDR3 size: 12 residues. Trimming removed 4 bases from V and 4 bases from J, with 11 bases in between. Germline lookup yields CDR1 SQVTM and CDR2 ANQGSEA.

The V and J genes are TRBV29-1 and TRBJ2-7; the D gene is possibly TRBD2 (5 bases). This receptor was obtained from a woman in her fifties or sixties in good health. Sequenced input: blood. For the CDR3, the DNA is TGCAGCGTTGGTAGAGGGAAATACGAGCAGTACTTC. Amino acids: CSVGRGKYEQYF.